These 6 T cell receptor beta chains came from one sample sequenced in a study of shared clonotypes between healthy human individuals. The method was immunoSEQ multiplex PCR; TCRdb's version includes in-frame clones alone and lacks a portion of them. The table lists fewer than 1.4 million clones, about four fifths of them singletons. Sequencing was done on a sample of memory CD4+ T cells from PBMCs. The sample's subset: CD45RA-negative fraction. These TCRs come from a man between 18 and 29 years old in good health. Some clones in this sample may be carry-over from other donors' samples.

The chain links TRBV5-1 to TRBJ1-3, with TRBD1 matching over 11 bases. Unmatched junction bases numbered 5, after V lost 4 bases and J lost 8 bases. Germline CDR1 reads SGHRS; CDR2 reads YFSETQ. The CDR3 consists of 14 residues. CDR3 bases: TGCGCCAGCAGCGCCGGACAGGGGGCGCACACCATATATTTT. This codes for CASSAGQGAHTIYF.

The rearrangement joins TRBV28 to TRBJ2-1, with D perhaps TRBD2 (5 bases). Germline V gene sequence: CDR1 MDHEN, CDR2 SYDVKM. V lost 7 bases and J lost 7, with 14 bases in between. The CDR3 runs 13 residues. The CDR3 loop is CASNTLGLNEQFF. CDR3 DNA: TGTGCCAGCAATACACTAGGACTGAATGAGCAGTTCTTC.

This chain uses TRBV19 with TRBJ1-2; 7 positions match TRBD1. Trimming removed 7 bases from V and 1 base from J; junction bases left unmatched: 3. The CDR3 is 13 amino acids. The germline V gene encodes CDR1 LNHDA and CDR2 SQIVND (reference sequence). The CDR3 DNA sequence: TGTGCCAGTATGGGACAGCGTAACTATGGCTACACCTTC. As protein: CASMGQRNYGYTF.

CDR3 nucleotides: TGTGCCAGCAGCTCCGGACAGGGTAGTAGGTATGGCTACACCTTC. It encodes CASSSGQGSRYGYTF. The rearrangement links TRBV7-9 to TRBJ1-2, with 8 nucleotides matching TRBD1. V lost 4 bases and J lost 5; bases outside the gene matches: 9. The CDR3 has 15 residues. Germline V gives CDR1 SEHNR, CDR2 FQNEAQ (reference sequence).

This chain uses TRBV18 with TRBJ1-1; D not certain. Trimming pared 2 bases from V and 4 bases from J, leaving 8 bases between. Looked up from germline, CDR1 is KGHSH and CDR2 is LQKENI. The CDR3 length is 13 residues. In DNA form, the CDR3 reads TGTGCCAGCTCACCAGACTTAATCACTGAAGCTTTCTTT. Its translation is CASSPDLITEAFF.

Comments on this clone: This could be a read error, since a much larger clone is one nucleotide away. The chain combines TRBV5-6 with TRBJ2-3; D gene unclear. Trimming took 4 bases from V and 2 from J, leaving 5 bases between them. The CDR3 runs to 12 residues. Germline CDR1 SGHDT, CDR2 YYEEEE. DNA for the CDR3: TGTGCCAGCAGCGACAACACAGATACGCAGTATTTT. This codes for CASSDNTDTQYF. The complete variable domain, with remaining parts taken from reference TRBV5-6 and TRBJ2-3, reads DAGVTQSPTHLIKTRGQQVTLRCSPKSGHDTVSWYQQALGQGPQFIFQYYEEEERQRGNFPDRFSGHQFPNYSSELNVNALLLGDSALYLCASSDNTDTQYFGPGTRLTVL.